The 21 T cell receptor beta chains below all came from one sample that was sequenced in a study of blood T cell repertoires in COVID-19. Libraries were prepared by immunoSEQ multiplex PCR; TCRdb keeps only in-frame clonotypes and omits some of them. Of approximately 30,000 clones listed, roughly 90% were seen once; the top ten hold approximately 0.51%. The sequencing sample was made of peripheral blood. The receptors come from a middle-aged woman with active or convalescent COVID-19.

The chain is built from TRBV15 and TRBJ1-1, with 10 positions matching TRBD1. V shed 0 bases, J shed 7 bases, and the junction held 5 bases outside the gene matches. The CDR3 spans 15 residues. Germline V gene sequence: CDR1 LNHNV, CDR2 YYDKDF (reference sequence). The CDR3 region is CATSRETGQGFEAFF. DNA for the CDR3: TGTGCCACCAGCAGAGAGACGGGACAGGGGTTTGAAGCTTTCTTT.

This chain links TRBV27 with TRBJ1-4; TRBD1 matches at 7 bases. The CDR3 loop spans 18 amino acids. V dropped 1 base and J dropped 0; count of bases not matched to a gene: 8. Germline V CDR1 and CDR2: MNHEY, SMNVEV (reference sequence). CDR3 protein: CASSLLYRGTATNEKLFF. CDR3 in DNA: TGTGCCAGCAGTTTATTGTACCGCGGGACAGCAACTAATGAAAAACTGTTTTTT. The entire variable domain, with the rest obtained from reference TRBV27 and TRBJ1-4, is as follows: EAQVTQNPRYLITVTGKKLTVTCSQNMNHEYMSWYRQDPGLGLRQIYYSMNVEVTDKGDVPEGYKVSRKEKRNFPLILESPSPNQTSLYFCASSLLYRGTATNEKLFFGSGTQLSVL.

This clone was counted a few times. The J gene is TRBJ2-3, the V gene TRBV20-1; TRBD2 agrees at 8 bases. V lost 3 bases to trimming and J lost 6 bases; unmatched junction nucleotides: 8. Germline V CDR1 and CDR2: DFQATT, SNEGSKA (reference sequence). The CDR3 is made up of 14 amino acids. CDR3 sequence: CSASSGGAADTQYF. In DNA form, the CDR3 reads TGCAGTGCTAGTTCGGGGGGGGCCGCGGATACGCAGTATTTT.

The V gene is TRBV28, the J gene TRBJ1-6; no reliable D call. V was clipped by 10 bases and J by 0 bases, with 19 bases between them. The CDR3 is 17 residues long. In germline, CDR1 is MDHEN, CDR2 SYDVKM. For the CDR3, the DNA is TGTGCCACCATGCCCTCCCACGCGAGCTCCTATAATTCACCCCTCCACTTT. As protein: CATMPSHASSYNSPLHF. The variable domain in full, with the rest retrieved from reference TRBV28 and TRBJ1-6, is DVKVTQSSRYLVKRTGEKVFLECVQDMDHENMFWYRQDPGLGLRLIYFSYDVKMKEKGDIPEGYSVSREKKERFSLILESASTNQTSMYLCATMPSHASSYNSPLHFGNGTRLTVT.

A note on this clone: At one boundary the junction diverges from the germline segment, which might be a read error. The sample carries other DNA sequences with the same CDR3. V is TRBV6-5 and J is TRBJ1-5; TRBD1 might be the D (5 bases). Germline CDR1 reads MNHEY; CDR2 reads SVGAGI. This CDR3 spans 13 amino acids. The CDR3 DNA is TGTGCCAGCAACTTTCGGGGGGGGACGGCCCAGCACTTT. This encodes CASNFRGGTAQHF.

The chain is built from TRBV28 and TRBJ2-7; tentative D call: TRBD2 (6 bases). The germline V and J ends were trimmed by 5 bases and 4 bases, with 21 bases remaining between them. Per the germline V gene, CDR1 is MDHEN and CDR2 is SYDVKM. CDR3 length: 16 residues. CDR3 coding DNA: TGTGCCAGCAGTCCGGAGGGCAGCGGCGCTGGATACGAGCAGTACTTC. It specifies CASSPEGSGAGYEQYF.

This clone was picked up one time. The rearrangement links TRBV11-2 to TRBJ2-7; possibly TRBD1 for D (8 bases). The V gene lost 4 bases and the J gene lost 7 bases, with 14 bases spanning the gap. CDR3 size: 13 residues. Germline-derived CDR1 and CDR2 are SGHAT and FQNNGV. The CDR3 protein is CASSSNRGGEQYF. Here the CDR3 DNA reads TGTGCCAGCAGCTCCAACAGGGGGGGAGAGCAGTACTTC.

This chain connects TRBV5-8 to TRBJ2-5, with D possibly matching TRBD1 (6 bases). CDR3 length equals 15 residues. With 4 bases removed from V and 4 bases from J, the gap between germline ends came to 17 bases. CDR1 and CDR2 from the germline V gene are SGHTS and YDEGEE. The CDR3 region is CASSKQGQIGETQYF. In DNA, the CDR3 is TGTGCCAGCAGCAAACAGGGCCAGATCGGAGAGACCCAGTACTTC.

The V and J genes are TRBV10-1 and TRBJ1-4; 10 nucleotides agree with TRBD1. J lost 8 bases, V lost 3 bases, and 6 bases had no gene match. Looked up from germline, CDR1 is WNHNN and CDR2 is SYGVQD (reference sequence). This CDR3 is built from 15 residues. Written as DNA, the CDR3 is TGCGCCAGCAGTGACGCCGGGACAGGGGACGAAAAACTGTTTTTT. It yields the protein CASSDAGTGDEKLFF.

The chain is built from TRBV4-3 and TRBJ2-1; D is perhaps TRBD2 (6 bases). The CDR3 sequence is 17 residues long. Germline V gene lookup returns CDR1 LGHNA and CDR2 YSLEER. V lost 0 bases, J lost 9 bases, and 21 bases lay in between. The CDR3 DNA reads TGCGCCAGCAGCCAAGATACATGGGGGGTTGGAAACGTTGAGCAGTTCTTC. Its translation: CASSQDTWGVGNVEQFF.

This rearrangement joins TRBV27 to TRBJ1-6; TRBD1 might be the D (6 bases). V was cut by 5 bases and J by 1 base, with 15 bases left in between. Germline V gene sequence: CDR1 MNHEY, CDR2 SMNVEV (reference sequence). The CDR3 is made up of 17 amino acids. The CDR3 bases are TGTGCCAGCAGTCCCCACAGGGAATATTCCTATAATTCACCCCTCCACTTT. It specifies CASSPHREYSYNSPLHF.

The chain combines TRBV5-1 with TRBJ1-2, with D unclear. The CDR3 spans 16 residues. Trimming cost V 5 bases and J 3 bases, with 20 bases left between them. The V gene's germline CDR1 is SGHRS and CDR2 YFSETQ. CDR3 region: CASRRTGLPSDYGYTF. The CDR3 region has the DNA TGCGCCAGCAGGCGGACTGGGCTCCCCTCGGACTATGGCTACACCTTC.

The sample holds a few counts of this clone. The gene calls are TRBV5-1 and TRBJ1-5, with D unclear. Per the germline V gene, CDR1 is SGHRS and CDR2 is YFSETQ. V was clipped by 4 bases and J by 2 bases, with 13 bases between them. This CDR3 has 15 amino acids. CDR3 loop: CASSGGPVGNQPQHF. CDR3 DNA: TGCGCCAGCAGCGGAGGACCAGTAGGCAATCAGCCCCAGCATTTT.

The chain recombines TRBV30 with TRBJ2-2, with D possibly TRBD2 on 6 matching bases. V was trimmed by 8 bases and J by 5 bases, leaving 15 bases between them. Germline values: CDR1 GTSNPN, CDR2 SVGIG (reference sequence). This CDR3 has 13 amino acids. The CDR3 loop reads CATRRGGTGELFF. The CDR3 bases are TGTGCCACTAGACGGGGAGGAACCGGGGAGCTGTTTTTT.

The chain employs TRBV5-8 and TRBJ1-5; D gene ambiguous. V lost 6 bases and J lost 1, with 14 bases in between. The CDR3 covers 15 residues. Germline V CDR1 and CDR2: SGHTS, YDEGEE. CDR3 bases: TGTGCCAGCAACTATGTGCGGTTGAGCAATCAGCCCCAGCATTTT. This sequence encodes CASNYVRLSNQPQHF. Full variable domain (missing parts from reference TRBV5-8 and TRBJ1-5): EAGVTQSPTHLIKTRGQQATLRCSPISGHTSVYWYQQALGLGLQFLLWYDEGEERNRGNFPPRFSGRQFPNYSSELNVNALELEDSALYLCASNYVRLSNQPQHFGDGTRLSIL.

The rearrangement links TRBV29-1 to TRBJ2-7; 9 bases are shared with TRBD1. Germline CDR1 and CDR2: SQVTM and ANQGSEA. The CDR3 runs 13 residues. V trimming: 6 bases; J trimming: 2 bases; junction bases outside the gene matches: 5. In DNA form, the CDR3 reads TGCAGCGTGGGGACAGGGACCCCCTACGAGCAGTACTTC. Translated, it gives CSVGTGTPYEQYF.

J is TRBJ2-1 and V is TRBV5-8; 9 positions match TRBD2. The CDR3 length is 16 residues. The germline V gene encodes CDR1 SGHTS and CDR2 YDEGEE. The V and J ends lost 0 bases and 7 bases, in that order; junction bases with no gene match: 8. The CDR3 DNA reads TGTGCCAGCAGCTTGGGGCGCGGGGGGGCCGGAAATGAGCAGTTCTTC. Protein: CASSLGRGGAGNEQFF.

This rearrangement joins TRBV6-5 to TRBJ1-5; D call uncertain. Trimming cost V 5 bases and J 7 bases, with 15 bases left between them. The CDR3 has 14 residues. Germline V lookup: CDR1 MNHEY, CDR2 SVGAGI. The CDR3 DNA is TGTGCCAGCAGTCGAGAGAGGGTAGGACAGCCCCAGCATTTT. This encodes CASSRERVGQPQHF.

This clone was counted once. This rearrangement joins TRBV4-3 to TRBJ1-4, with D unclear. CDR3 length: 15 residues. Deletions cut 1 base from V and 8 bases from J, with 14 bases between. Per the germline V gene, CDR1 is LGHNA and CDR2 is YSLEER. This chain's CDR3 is CASSQVADIGEKLFF. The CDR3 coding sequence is TGCGCCAGCAGCCAAGTCGCAGATATCGGGGAAAAACTGTTTTTT.

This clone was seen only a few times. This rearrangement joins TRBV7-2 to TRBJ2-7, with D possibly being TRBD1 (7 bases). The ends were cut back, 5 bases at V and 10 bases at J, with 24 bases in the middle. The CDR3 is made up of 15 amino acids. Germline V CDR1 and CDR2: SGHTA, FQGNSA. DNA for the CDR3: TGTGCCAGCAGCCGCTCTCGGGGGACAGATCGCTCACAGTACTTC. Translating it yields CASSRSRGTDRSQYF.

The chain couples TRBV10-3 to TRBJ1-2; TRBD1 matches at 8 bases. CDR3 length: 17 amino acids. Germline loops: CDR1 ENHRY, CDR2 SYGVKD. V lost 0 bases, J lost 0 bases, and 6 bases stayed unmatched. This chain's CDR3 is CAISESRTGPANYGYTF. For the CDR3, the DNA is TGTGCCATCAGTGAGTCGAGGACAGGGCCAGCTAACTATGGCTACACCTTC.